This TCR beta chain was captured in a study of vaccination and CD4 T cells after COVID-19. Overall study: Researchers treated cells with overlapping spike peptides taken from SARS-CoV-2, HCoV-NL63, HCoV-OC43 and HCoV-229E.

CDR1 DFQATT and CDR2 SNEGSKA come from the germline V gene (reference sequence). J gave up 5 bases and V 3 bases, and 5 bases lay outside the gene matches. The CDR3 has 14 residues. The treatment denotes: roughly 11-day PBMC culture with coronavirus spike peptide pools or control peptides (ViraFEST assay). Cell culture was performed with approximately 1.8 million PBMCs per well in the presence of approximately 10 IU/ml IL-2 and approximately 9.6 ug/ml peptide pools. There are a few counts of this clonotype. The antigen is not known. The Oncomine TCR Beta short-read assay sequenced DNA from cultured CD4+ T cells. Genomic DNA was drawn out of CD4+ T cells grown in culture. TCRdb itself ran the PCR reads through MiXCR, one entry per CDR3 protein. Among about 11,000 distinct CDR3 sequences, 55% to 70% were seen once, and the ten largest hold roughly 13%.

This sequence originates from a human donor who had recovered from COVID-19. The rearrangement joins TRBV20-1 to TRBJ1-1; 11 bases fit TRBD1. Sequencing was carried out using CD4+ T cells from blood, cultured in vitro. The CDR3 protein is CSASRRDRGTEAFF. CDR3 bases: TGCAGTGCTAGCCGCCGGGACAGGGGGACTGAAGCTTTCTTT.